This T cell receptor (beta chain) came from a study of blood T cell repertoires in COVID-19. Study-wide context: Samples came from the United States, Italy and Spain, spanning acute and convalescent COVID-19.

Cohort assignment relied on participant-reported clinical history. Germline V gene lookup returns CDR1 SGHNT and CDR2 YENEEA. Trimming removed 5 bases at V and 6 bases at J, with 16 bases between. This CDR3 has 15 residues. This clone turned up a few times. Sequencing was performed with immunoSEQ multiplex PCR; in TCRdb, only in-frame clones are kept and a portion is missing. The sample shows around 140,000 clones, approximately 87% of them seen only once. The TCR originated in a man aged 60 to 75 who had recovered from COVID-19. This chain connects TRBV11-3 to TRBJ2-2; possible D gene TRBD1, 6 bases. Sequenced sample: PBMCs or T cells enriched from blood (not recorded which). CDR3 nucleotides: TGTGCCAGCAGCCCCCAGACAGGATACCCCGGGGAGCTGTTTTTT. Protein sequence: CASSPQTGYPGELFF.